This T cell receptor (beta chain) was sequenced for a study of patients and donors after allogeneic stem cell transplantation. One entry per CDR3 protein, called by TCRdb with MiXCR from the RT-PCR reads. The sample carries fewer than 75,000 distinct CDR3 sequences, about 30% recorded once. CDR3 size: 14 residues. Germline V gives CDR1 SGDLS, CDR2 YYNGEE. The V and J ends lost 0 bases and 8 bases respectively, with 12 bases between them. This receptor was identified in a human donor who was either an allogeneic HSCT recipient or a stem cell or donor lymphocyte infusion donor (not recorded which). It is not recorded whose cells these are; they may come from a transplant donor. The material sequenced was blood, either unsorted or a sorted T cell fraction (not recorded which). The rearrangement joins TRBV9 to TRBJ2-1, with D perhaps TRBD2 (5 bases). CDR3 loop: CASSVEGSADEQFF. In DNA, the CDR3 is TGTGCCAGCAGCGTAGAGGGTAGCGCCGATGAGCAGTTCTTC.